The source of this TCR beta chain is a study of T cells in Graves' hyperthyroidism and ophthalmopathy. Study-wide points: Ophthalmopathy and stable hyperthyroidism were told apart by a 13 V-J model. Among clonotypes expanded in thyroid above 0.001, most were also found in blood.

Patients affected by ophthalmopathy presented a Clinical Activity Score of at least 3, a NOSPECS grade of at least 4, and disease duration below 3 months. Diagnoses rested on clinical symptoms, serum thyroxine and TRAb, thyroid ultrasound and orbital computed tomography. The TCR beta CDR3 regions underwent amplification using RNA transcripts as the source. With the HTBI primer set, the TCR CDR3 went through a first round of RT-PCR. Each CDR3 protein is one row after TCRdb ran MiXCR on the multiplex PCR reads. The sample holds roughly 400,000 distinct CDR3 sequences, around 15% seen once. Looked up from germline, CDR1 is GTSNPN and CDR2 is SVGIG (reference sequence). This CDR3 is built from 11 residues. Between the trimmed V and J ends, which lost 3 bases and 2 bases, there was a span of 3 bases. About this clonotype itself: Antigen unknown.

The receptor comes from a man aged 45 to 65 with Graves' ophthalmopathy. The specimen sequenced was blood. This rearrangement joins TRBV30 to TRBJ2-3; D is ambiguous. This CDR3 is CAWRATDTQYF. CDR3 coding DNA: TGTGCCTGGAGAGCCACAGATACGCAGTATTTT.